This T cell receptor beta chain is drawn from a study of T cells in Graves' hyperthyroidism and ophthalmopathy. Looked up from germline, CDR1 is MDHEN and CDR2 is SYDVKM. V dropped 6 bases and J dropped 8 bases, with 8 bases sitting between them. CDR3 size: 11 residues. This clonotype came up many times. Amplified regions were TCR beta CDR3 sequences from RNA transcripts. First-round RT-PCR of the TCR CDR3 relied on the HTBI primer set. TCRdb re-called the multiplex PCR reads through MiXCR, storing one row per CDR3 protein. The table lists 300,000 to 350,000 distinct CDR3 sequences, around 13% of them singletons.

The clonotype was recovered from a woman aged 25-40 years with Graves' hyperthyroidism. The sample was blood. The V and J genes are TRBV28 and TRBJ2-1; D uncertain. CDR3 protein: CASSLEHEQFF. CDR3 sequence (DNA): TGTGCCAGCAGCCTGGAGCATGAGCAGTTCTTC.